A selection of T cell receptor beta chains follows, all from one sample in a study of CD8 T cells in Susac syndrome. Using its own MiXCR run on the immunoSEQ multiplex PCR reads, TCRdb lists one record per CDR3 protein. This sample has over 100,000 distinct CDR3 sequences, with roughly 95% found just once. Material: CD4+ T cells from PBMCs. These receptors all stem from a human donor with Susac syndrome. Both conserved end residues are part of each CDR3. The D gene is left open where the match is weak.

>TRBV27|TRBJ2-7|NA
CASRPVGRSSYEQYF
>TRBV2|TRBJ1-1|TRBD1
CASRDDRGGTEAFF
>TRBV29-1|TRBJ2-3|NA
CSVEGGNTDTQYF
>TRBV30|TRBJ1-4|NA
CACFVGAIEEKLFF
>TRBV6-6|TRBJ2-1|TRBD1
CASSYWDRDNEQFF
>TRBV6-2/TRBV6-3|TRBJ1-5|NA
CASSGYFNQPQHF
>TRBV20-1|TRBJ2-5|NA
CSPDMQETQYF
>TRBV30|TRBJ1-4|NA
CAWSMRQAEKLFF
>TRBV28|TRBJ2-1|TRBD1
CASSSTGGEQFF
>TRBV12-3/TRBV12-4|TRBJ1-4|NA
CASSFRTTNEKLFF
>TRBV20-1|TRBJ2-1|TRBD2
CSATSGGRINEQFF
>TRBV4-1|TRBJ2-3|NA
CASSKSGPRTDTQYF
>TRBV29-1|TRBJ2-7|NA
CSVEDQRGSYEQYF
>TRBV6-1|TRBJ1-4|NA
CASSEAGGYNEKLFF
>TRBV20-1|TRBJ2-5|NA
CSASWDILQETQYF
>TRBV12-3/TRBV12-4|TRBJ2-7|NA
CASSLSGYEQYF
>TRBV10-3|TRBJ1-5|NA
CAISEGLANQPQHF
>TRBV20-1|TRBJ2-7|NA
CSAVDWTENEQYF
>TRBV5-1|TRBJ2-2|NA
CASSLEGNTGELFF
>TRBV20-1|TRBJ2-5|NA
CSAPERGETQYF
>TRBV20-1|TRBJ2-1|NA
CSARASVNEQFF
>TRBV12-3/TRBV12-4|TRBJ2-1|NA
CASIPTARSEQFF
>TRBV4-2|TRBJ1-1|NA
CASSQGQLNTEAFF
>TRBV25-1|TRBJ2-2|TRBD2
CASRGEGYTGELFF
>TRBV6-5|TRBJ1-3|NA
CASGSSGNTIYF
>TRBV5-4|TRBJ2-5|TRBD1
CASRWDRGSETQYF